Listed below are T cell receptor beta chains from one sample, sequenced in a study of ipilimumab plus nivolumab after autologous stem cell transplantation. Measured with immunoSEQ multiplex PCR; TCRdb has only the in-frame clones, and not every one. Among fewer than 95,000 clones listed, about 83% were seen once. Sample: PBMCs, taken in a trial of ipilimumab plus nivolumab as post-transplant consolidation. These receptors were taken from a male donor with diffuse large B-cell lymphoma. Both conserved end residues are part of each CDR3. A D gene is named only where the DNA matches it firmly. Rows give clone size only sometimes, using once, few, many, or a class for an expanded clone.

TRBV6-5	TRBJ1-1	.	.	TGTGCCAGCAGTTACGAAGTGGGCAGGGGCACTGAAGCTTTCTTT	CASSYEVGRGTEAFF
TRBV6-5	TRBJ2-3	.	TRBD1	TGTGCCAGCAGTTATTCCGTTTACAGGGGAAATACGCAGTATTTT	CASSYSVYRGNTQYF
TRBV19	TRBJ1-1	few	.	TGTGCCAGTAGTATAGGACACCGGGCTGAAGCTTTCTTT	CASSIGHRAEAFF
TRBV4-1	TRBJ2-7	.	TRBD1	TGCGCCAGCAGCCACCCCTACCAAGGGACAGGGGTCTCCTACGAGCAGTACTTC	CASSHPYQGTGVSYEQYF
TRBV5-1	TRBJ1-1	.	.	TGCGCCAGCAGCTTAGAGGTATCGAGGCCAGGGGCTTTCTTT	CASSLEVSRPGAFF
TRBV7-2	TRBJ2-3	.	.	TGTGCCAGCAGCTTAGGTGAGCGAGATACGCAGTATTTT	CASSLGERDTQYF
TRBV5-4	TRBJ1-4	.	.	TGTGCCAGCAGTCGGAGGGGTGAAAAACTGTTTTTT	CASSRRGEKLFF
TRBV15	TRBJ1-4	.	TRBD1	TGTGCCACCAGCAAGGGGACAGGGGGCAATGAAAAACTGTTTTTT	CATSKGTGGNEKLFF
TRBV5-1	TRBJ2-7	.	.	TGCGCCAGCAGCTTGAGGCTTGGACAGCAGAGCTCCTACGAGCAGTACTTC	CASSLRLGQQSSYEQYF
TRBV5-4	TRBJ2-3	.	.	TGTGCCAGCGGCTCGGGGTTGAATACGCAGTATTTT	CASGSGLNTQYF
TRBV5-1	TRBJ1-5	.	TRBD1	TGCGCCAGCAGCCTTATGGCAGGGGGACAGCCCCAGCATTTT	CASSLMAGGQPQHF
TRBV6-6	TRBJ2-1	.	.	TGTGCCAGCAGTAGTGACCTTTACAATGAGCAGTTCTTC	CASSSDLYNEQFF
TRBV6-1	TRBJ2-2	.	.	TGTGCCAGCAGCAAGGGTACAGGTTTAAGGTTTCTGTTTTTT	CASSKGTGLRFLFF
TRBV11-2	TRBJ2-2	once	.	TGTGCCAGCAGCCCAGGGGCAAACACCGGGGAGCTGTTTTTT	CASSPGANTGELFF
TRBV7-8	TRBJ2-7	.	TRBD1	TGTGCCAGCAGCTCGACCTGGACAGGTTCCTACGAGCAGTACTTC	CASSSTWTGSYEQYF
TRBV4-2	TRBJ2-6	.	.	TGTGCCAGCAGCCAAACCTGGGGCCGGCCTGGGGCCAACGTCCTGACTTTC	CASSQTWGRPGANVLTF
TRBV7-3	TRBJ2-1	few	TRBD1	TGTGCCAGCAGCTTTTTTGACACAGGGGGCTCCTACAATGAGCAGTTCTTC	CASSFFDTGGSYNEQFF
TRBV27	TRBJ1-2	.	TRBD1	TGTGCCAGCAGGCCGGGTGGGCAGGGGGCCGGCTATGGCTACACCTTC	CASRPGGQGAGYGYTF
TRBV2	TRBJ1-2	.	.	TGTGCCAGCAGTGTCGAGAACTATGGCTACACCTTC	CASSVENYGYTF
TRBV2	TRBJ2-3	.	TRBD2	TGTGCCAGCACCAGTATCGGGGGGGCGGTGTTGGATACGCAGTATTTT	CASTSIGGAVLDTQYF
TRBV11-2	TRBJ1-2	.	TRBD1	TGTGCCAGCAGCTTAGCGGGACAGGGAGACTATGGCTACACCTTC	CASSLAGQGDYGYTF
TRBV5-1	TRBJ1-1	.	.	TGCGCCAGCAGCTTGGGGATCTCGGGGGGTGGATCTGAAGCTTTCTTT	CASSLGISGGGSEAFF
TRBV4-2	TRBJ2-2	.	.	TGTGCCAGCAGCCCCAGGGGGGCGCGAGGTGGCACCGGGGAGCTGTTTTTT	CASSPRGARGGTGELFF
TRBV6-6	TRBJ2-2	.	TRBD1	TGTGCCACCCAAGGGGGACAGGGGCGAACCGGGGAGCTGTTTTTT	CATQGGQGRTGELFF
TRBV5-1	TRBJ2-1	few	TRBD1	TGCGCCAGCAGTGGACAGGGGGGGAATGAGCAGTTCTTC	CASSGQGGNEQFF
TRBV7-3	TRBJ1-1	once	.	TGTGCCAGCAGCCCGGCGCCGGGAGCTGAAGCTTTCTTT	CASSPAPGAEAFF
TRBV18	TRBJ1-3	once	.	TGTGCCAGCTCACCACCGTCCGACCGAAACACCATATATTTT	CASSPPSDRNTIYF
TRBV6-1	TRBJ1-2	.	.	TGTGCCAGCAGTGAAGCTAGGGGTTATGGCTACACCTTC	CASSEARGYGYTF
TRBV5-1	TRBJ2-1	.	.	TGCGCCAGCAGCAGAGGGCATGGAGATCAAGGGGAGCAGTTCTTC	CASSRGHGDQGEQFF
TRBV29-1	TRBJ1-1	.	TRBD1	TGCAGCGCGACAGGGCTTCTGAACACTGAAGCTTTCTTT	CSATGLLNTEAFF
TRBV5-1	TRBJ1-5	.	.	TGCGCCAGCAGCTCGGACGGAGGCAATCAGCCCCAGCATTTT	CASSSDGGNQPQHF
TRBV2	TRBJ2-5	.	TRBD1	TGTGCCAGCAGTGAAATCGTGGGACAGAGGGAGACCCAGTACTTC	CASSEIVGQRETQYF